This T cell receptor beta chain was found in a study of cytomegalovirus exposure and HLA in healthy donors. Regarding the study as a whole: Common viral pathogens were later found to be apparently linked to several of the most significant clusters. Reportedly, diagnosis of cytomegalovirus status by the classifier showed high specificity and sensitivity.

This PCR relied on a set of 60 Vbeta primers and 13 Jbeta primers. Libraries were prepared by immunoSEQ multiplex PCR; TCRdb keeps only in-frame clonotypes and omits some of them. The table records 100,000 to 150,000 clones, more than 80% of them present only once. The CDR3 sequence is 12 residues long. Trimming removed 2 bases from V and 7 bases from J; junction bases left unmatched: 0. Germline V gene data show CDR1 as MGHDK and CDR2 as SYGVNS. With respect to this clone: Its antigen is as yet unknown.

The sequenced sample consisted of PBMCs. The sequence was collected from a man aged 25-40 years in good health and CMV-seropositive. The V gene is TRBV25-1, the J gene TRBJ2-7; the match to TRBD2 covers 9 bases. The CDR3: CASSELAGEQYF. DNA for the CDR3: TGTGCCAGCAGTGAACTAGCGGGGGAGCAGTACTTC.